The sequence of this TCR beta chain was determined in a study of CXCR3-negative and CXCR3-positive naive CD8 T cells. Study summary: Total TRB output reached 130 million or so reads, about 1.5 +/- 0.3 million per library.

Points from the study as a whole: Both naive subsets, CXCR3-negative and CXCR3-positive, displayed similar TRBV-TRBJ usage, unlike memory cells. Comparably high diversity was seen in both naive subsets, and much lower diversity in memory CD8+ cells.

Comments on this clonotype: Antigen specificity is unknown.

Germline CDR1 SGHVS, CDR2 FNYEAQ. The CDR3 is 18 residues long. The libraries of TRB cDNA were constructed through 5' RACE using UMI labels. From its re-call of the 5' RACE reads, TCRdb lists each CDR3 protein once, without DNA. The table for this sample gives over 100,000 distinct CDR3 sequences. CD45RO-CCR7+CD27+CD95- was the phenotype of naive CD8+ T cells. This TCR came from a human donor in good health. Some clones in this sample may be carry-over from other donors' samples. The sample comprised naive CXCR3- CD8+ T cells from blood. Subset reported: CD45RO-CCR7+CD27+CD95- naive CD8+ T cells lacking CXCR3 (TNR3-). The V call is TRBV7-6, the J call TRBJ1-1; TCRdb reports TRBD1, a call that lacks DNA to check it against. This CDR3 is CASSLAGKQVYGNTEAFF. The entire variable domain, with the rest obtained from reference TRBV7-6 and TRBJ1-1, is as follows: GAGVSQSPRYKVTKRGQDVALRCDPISGHVSLYWYRQALGQGPEFLTYFNYEAQQDKSGLPNDRFSAERPEGSISTLTIQRTEQRDSAMYRCASSLAGKQVYGNTEAFFGQGTRLTVV.